A selection of T cell receptor beta chains follows, all from one sample in a study of T cell responses to AZD1222 COVID-19 vaccine. Measured with immunoSEQ multiplex PCR; TCRdb has only the in-frame clones, and not every one. The table includes around 150,000 clones, around nine tenths detected once. Here the sequenced sample was peripheral blood, taken on day 0 of AZD1222 vaccination. The receptors originated from an adult in good health. CDR3s include the opening cysteine and the closing phenylalanine or tryptophan. The D gene is left open where the match is weak. Clone size is given for some rows only: seen once, a few or many times, or a class if the clone is expanded.

size	V	J	D	CDR3	DNA
-	TRBV7-2	TRBJ1-2	-	CASSLATAPNYGYTF	TGTGCCAGCAGCTTAGCGACAGCTCCTAACTATGGCTACACCTTC
-	TRBV7-7	TRBJ2-7	-	CASSPDAGYEQYF	TGTGCTAGCAGCCCAGACGCGGGATACGAGCAGTACTTC
-	TRBV7-9	TRBJ1-6	-	CASSFGVGSLNSPLHF	TGTGCCAGCAGCTTCGGGGTTGGGAGCCTTAATTCACCCCTCCACTTT
-	TRBV27	TRBJ2-7	TRBD2	CASRAGGREYF	TGTGCCAGCAGGGCGGGAGGCCGGGAGTACTTC
-	TRBV9	TRBJ2-3	-	CASATYSGSTDTQYF	TGTGCCAGCGCCACGTATAGCGGTAGCACAGATACGCAGTATTTT
-	TRBV27	TRBJ1-5	TRBD1	CASSLNGRGLVEPQHF	TGTGCCAGCAGTTTAAACGGCAGGGGGCTGGTGGAGCCCCAGCATTTT
-	TRBV9	TRBJ1-2	-	CASSVATRDPETYGYTF	TGTGCCAGCAGCGTAGCTACCCGGGACCCCGAAACGTATGGCTACACCTTC
few	TRBV3-1/TRBV3-2	TRBJ2-7	-	CASSLRGQSYEQYF	TGTGCCAGCAGCCTAAGAGGACAGTCCTACGAGCAGTACTTC
-	TRBV19	TRBJ1-6	TRBD1	CASTPEGTGNSPLHF	TGTGCCAGTACCCCGGAGGGGACAGGGAATTCACCCCTCCACTTT
-	TRBV7-2	TRBJ1-4	TRBD1	CASSLAGGAVTNEKLFF	TGTGCCAGCAGCTTAGCAGGGGGCGCCGTGACTAATGAAAAACTGTTTTTT
-	TRBV5-5	TRBJ1-2	-	CASRIEGGRGYTF	TGTGCCAGCAGAATCGAGGGAGGGCGGGGCTACACCTTC
-	TRBV27	TRBJ1-1	TRBD1	CASRPGTGTLNTEAFF	TGTGCCAGCAGACCTGGGACAGGAACTTTGAACACTGAAGCTTTCTTT
-	TRBV3-1/TRBV3-2	TRBJ2-1	TRBD2	CASSPYGREGNEQFF	TGTGCCAGCAGCCCCTACGGTCGGGAGGGGAATGAGCAGTTCTTC
-	TRBV4-3	TRBJ2-2	-	CASSQGTGELFF	TGCGCCAGCAGCCAAGGCACCGGGGAGCTGTTTTTT
-	TRBV11-2	TRBJ1-3	-	CASSLVGIAGNTIYF	TGTGCCAGCAGCTTAGTAGGAATAGCTGGAAACACCATATATTTT
-	TRBV9	TRBJ2-5	-	CASSAPGLQETQYF	TGTGCCAGCAGCGCGCCGGGACTCCAAGAGACCCAGTACTTC
-	TRBV4-3	TRBJ1-6	-	CASSQEYKGNSPLHF	TGCGCCAGCAGCCAAGAATATAAGGGGAACTCACCCCTCCACTTT
few	TRBV27	TRBJ2-1	TRBD2	CASSLSRLSGGHYNEQFF	TGTGCCAGCAGTTTATCCCGCCTTAGCGGGGGGCACTACAATGAGCAGTTCTTC
once	TRBV5-6	TRBJ2-3	TRBD2	CASSPPTSYSTDTQYF	TGTGCCAGCAGCCCTCCGACTAGCTATAGCACAGATACGCAGTATTTT
-	TRBV6-1	TRBJ1-3	-	CASSEGSENTIYF	TGTGCCAGCAGTGAAGGGAGTGAAAACACCATATATTTT
-	TRBV11-2	TRBJ1-3	TRBD1	CASSPAGQGLFRNTIYF	TGTGCCAGCAGCCCCGCTGGACAGGGCCTATTTCGCAATACCATATATTTT
-	TRBV19	TRBJ2-7	-	CASSIKTLEWGLWVNEQYF	TGTGCCAGTAGTATTAAGACGCTGGAATGGGGCCTCTGGGTAAACGAGCAGTACTTC
-	TRBV3-1/TRBV3-2	TRBJ1-3	-	CASSQGSSGNTIYF	TGTGCCAGCAGCCAAGGGAGCTCTGGAAACACCATATATTTT
-	TRBV6-5	TRBJ1-3	-	CASTGRGTGNTIYF	TGTGCCAGCACCGGAAGGGGGACTGGAAACACCATATATTTT
-	TRBV28	TRBJ1-5	TRBD1	CASSSRTGGFQPQHF	TGTGCCAGCAGTTCCCGGACAGGGGGCTTTCAGCCCCAGCATTTT
-	TRBV24-1	TRBJ1-5	TRBD1	CATGTEYSNQPQHF	TGTGCCACCGGGACAGAATATAGCAATCAGCCCCAGCATTTT
-	TRBV7-9	TRBJ1-1	-	CASSLQPYTEAFF	TGTGCCAGCAGCTTACAGCCGTACACTGAAGCTTTCTTT
-	TRBV18	TRBJ1-1	-	CASSPGLEGAFF	TGTGCCAGCTCACCAGGGCTTGAGGGAGCTTTCTTT
-	TRBV19	TRBJ2-2	TRBD1	CASSLGTVTNTGELFF	TGTGCCAGTAGTCTTGGGACAGTTACGAACACCGGGGAGCTGTTTTTT
-	TRBV19	TRBJ2-5	-	CASSMSDSAQETQYF	TGTGCCAGTAGTATGTCAGACAGCGCCCAAGAGACCCAGTACTTC